These 30 T cell receptor beta chains were sequenced from one sample in a study of early T cells in non-severe SARS-CoV-2 infection. TCRdb used MiXCR to reprocess the 5' RACE reads, holding one entry per CDR3 protein. The data contain tens of thousands of distinct CDR3 sequences, 9.5% to 15% of them singletons. The sequencing sample was made of whole blood. The origin of the receptors is an adult who was a healthcare worker with PCR-confirmed SARS-CoV-2 infection or an uninfected control (not recorded which).

The chain joins TRBV29-1 to TRBJ2-7, with 11 bases identical to TRBD1. Trimming took 3 bases from V and 6 from J; bases not matched to a gene: 7. The CDR3 has 14 residues. Germline CDR1 is SQVTM and CDR2 is ANQGSEA. DNA for the CDR3: TGCAGCGTTGAGGGGGACAGGGGGAAGTCCGAGCAGTACTTC. It specifies CSVEGDRGKSEQYF.

The CDR3 DNA sequence: TGTGCCAGCAGCTTGGCCCGGGACAATACGCAGTATTTT. This sequence encodes CASSLARDNTQYF. This chain uses TRBV7-3 with TRBJ2-3; D is perhaps TRBD1 (6 bases). Germline loops: CDR1 SGHTA, CDR2 FQGTGA. V lost 3 bases to trimming and J lost 7 bases, with 11 bases between them. The CDR3 has 13 residues.

The chain couples TRBV20-1 to TRBJ2-2; D possibly corresponds to TRBD1 (6 bases). V was trimmed by 2 bases and J by 2 bases, leaving 9 bases between them. The CDR3 loop spans 14 amino acids. Germline lookup yields CDR1 DFQATT and CDR2 SNEGSKA (reference sequence). Here the CDR3 DNA reads TGCAGTGCTAGAAAAGGGGGTAACACCGGGGAGCTGTTTTTT. This codes for CSARKGGNTGELFF.

The sample holds many counts of this clonotype. The CDR3, as DNA: TGTGCCAGCAGTGGACGAGGGACAGTTAAAGAGACCCAGTACTTC. This codes for CASSGRGTVKETQYF. V and J are TRBV6-2 or TRBV6-3 and TRBJ2-5, with 7 bases matching TRBD1. Germline values: CDR1 MNHEY, CDR2 SVGEGT. The CDR3 runs to 15 residues. V dropped 5 bases and J dropped 3; count of bases not matched to a gene: 9.

The J gene is TRBJ2-1, the V gene TRBV7-9; 10 bases are shared with TRBD2. Germline CDR1 SEHNR, CDR2 FQNEAQ (reference sequence). This CDR3 comprises 19 residues. V shed 1 base, J shed 0 bases, and the junction held 9 bases outside the gene matches. The CDR3 DNA reads as TGTGCCAGCAGCTTAGTTGGTTCTAGCGGGAGCATCTCCTACAATGAGCAGTTCTTC. Its translation: CASSLVGSSGSISYNEQFF. The full variable domain, in which reference TRBV7-9 and TRBJ2-1 provide the parts outside the CDR3, is DTGVSQNPRHKITKRGQNVTFRCDPISEHNRLYWYRQTLGQGPEFLTYFQNEAQLEKSRLLSDRFSAERPKGSFSTLEIQRTEQGDSAMYLCASSLVGSSGSISYNEQFFGPGTRLTVL.

V usage is TRBV10-2 and J usage is TRBJ1-5, with D maybe TRBD1 (6 bases). V lost 2 bases to trimming and J lost 7 bases, with 12 bases between them. Germline values: CDR1 WSHSY, CDR2 SAAADI. CDR3 length: 14 residues. CDR3 nucleotides: TGCGCCAGCAGTGAGGCTTTGGGGGCCCAGCCCCAGCATTTT. Translating gives CASSEALGAQPQHF.

This clonotype was picked up many times. The J gene is TRBJ1-3, the V gene TRBV7-3, with D perhaps matching TRBD1 (6 bases). V gave up 0 bases and J gave up 0 bases, with 24 bases separating them. Germline CDR1 and CDR2: SGHTA and FQGTGA. The CDR3 totals 21 residues. The CDR3: CASSLTLTARGKASSGNTIYF. The CDR3 bases are TGTGCCAGCAGCTTAACCCTAACCGCCAGGGGCAAGGCGAGCTCTGGAAACACCATATATTTT.

This clonotype was recorded a few times. The V gene is TRBV28, the J gene TRBJ1-1; D call uncertain. Germline loops: CDR1 MDHEN, CDR2 SYDVKM. This CDR3 spans 13 amino acids. Trimming pared 8 bases from V and 6 bases from J, leaving 16 bases between. CDR3 sequence: CASCLAGRAEAFF. Here the CDR3 DNA reads TGTGCCAGCTGCCTGGCGGGGAGGGCTGAAGCTTTCTTT.

This clonotype was picked up a small number of times. The chain couples TRBV6-5 to TRBJ2-4; no definite D call. Germline values: CDR1 MNHEY, CDR2 SVGAGI. There are 14 residues in the CDR3. V dropped 0 bases and J dropped 1 base, with 4 bases sitting between them. CDR3 sequence (DNA): TGTGCCAGCAGTTACTCGAGTGCCAAAAACATTCAGTACTTC. Protein: CASSYSSAKNIQYF.

This clonotype was recorded at least ten times. The CDR3 reads CASSLGSYSYNEQFF. DNA for the CDR3: TGTGCCAGCAGCTTAGGCAGTTACTCCTACAATGAGCAGTTCTTC. The V call is TRBV7-9, the J call TRBJ2-1; D remains unclear. The CDR3 is 15 amino acids. Trimming removed 1 base from V and 0 bases from J, with 7 bases in between. Germline V gene lookup returns CDR1 SEHNR and CDR2 FQNEAQ (reference sequence).

This clonotype came up many times. The V gene is TRBV3-1, the J gene TRBJ2-2; no clear D gene. Trimming left V 3 bases short and J 0 bases short, with 14 bases between. The CDR3 is made up of 17 amino acids. The V gene's germline CDR1 is LGHDT and CDR2 YNNKEL (reference sequence). The CDR3 sequence is CASSHSLRTTNTGELFF. CDR3 DNA sequence: TGTGCCAGCAGCCATTCCCTCAGGACCACGAACACCGGGGAGCTGTTTTTT.

This clonotype was counted between two and nine times. V gene TRBV27 combines with J gene TRBJ2-1; no definite D call. The germline V and J ends were trimmed by 5 bases and 5 bases, with 13 bases remaining between them. The CDR3 runs to 14 residues. Germline values: CDR1 MNHEY, CDR2 SMNVEV (reference sequence). The DNA for the CDR3 is TGTGCCAGCAGTCCGCTCCACTTGAACAATGAGCAGTTCTTC. Translation gives CASSPLHLNNEQFF.

This clonotype has a handful of counts. J is TRBJ1-5 and V is TRBV29-1, with unresolved D. Trimming took off 5 bases at V and 1 base at J, with 9 bases between the two ends. The CDR3 sequence is 13 residues long. Germline V CDR1 and CDR2: SQVTM, ANQGSEA. The chain's CDR3 is CSVLLESNQPQHF. CDR3 DNA: TGCAGCGTTCTATTGGAAAGCAATCAGCCCCAGCATTTT. The full variable domain, with the rest looked up from reference TRBV29-1 and TRBJ1-5, is SAVISQKPSRDICQRGTSLTIQCQVDSQVTMMFWYRQQPGQSLTLIATANQGSEATYESGFVIDKFPISRPNLTFSTLTVSNMSPEDSSIYLCSVLLESNQPQHFGDGTRLSIL.

The genes are TRBV29-1 and TRBJ1-4; D is undetermined. CDR3 size: 13 residues. Germline CDR1 is SQVTM and CDR2 is ANQGSEA. V dropped 2 bases and J dropped 1 base, with 5 bases sitting between them. CDR3 sequence (DNA): TGCAGCGTTGAATATCAAACTAATGAAAAACTGTTTTTT. Its protein product is CSVEYQTNEKLFF.

This clonotype was seen ten or more times. CDR3 sequence: CASSSLAGGYNEQFF. The CDR3 DNA reads TGTGCCAGCAGCTCTCTCGCGGGAGGGTACAATGAGCAGTTCTTC. V is TRBV28 and J is TRBJ2-1; 9 bases match TRBD2. This CDR3 spans 15 amino acids. Germline V gene sequence: CDR1 MDHEN, CDR2 SYDVKM. After removal of 6 bases from V and 4 bases from J, the junction contained 7 bases not matched to a gene.

This clonotype was seen at least ten times. The genes are TRBV12-3 or TRBV12-4 and TRBJ2-3; a weak D match, TRBD2 (6 bases). Deletions cut 4 bases from V and 0 bases from J, with 8 bases between. CDR3 length: 14 amino acids. CDR3 sequence: CASSSGLSTDTQYF. The CDR3 bases are TGTGCCAGCAGTTCGGGACTTAGCACAGATACGCAGTATTTT.

This clonotype was seen ten or more times. This chain links TRBV7-9 with TRBJ1-1; D not certain. Trimming took off 2 bases at V and 0 bases at J, with 4 bases between the two ends. Germline CDR1 SEHNR, CDR2 FQNEAQ (reference sequence). The CDR3 consists of 13 residues. CDR3: CASSLNVNTEAFF. CDR3 bases: TGTGCCAGCAGCTTAAACGTGAACACTGAAGCTTTCTTT.

The rearrangement uses TRBV5-1 and TRBJ1-2, with D perhaps TRBD1 (5 bases). Germline values: CDR1 SGHRS, CDR2 YFSETQ. Trimming took off 4 bases at V and 8 bases at J, with 21 bases between the two ends. The CDR3 extends over 15 amino acids. DNA for the CDR3: TGCGCCAGCAGCCCCAGCCCGGGACCCTCGGGAGGCTACACCTTC. Its translation is CASSPSPGPSGGYTF.

The V gene is TRBV29-1, the J gene TRBJ2-7, with D uncertain. The CDR3 loop spans 12 amino acids. The germline V gene encodes CDR1 SQVTM and CDR2 ANQGSEA. Deletions cut 2 bases from V and 9 bases from J, with 14 bases between. CDR3 protein: CSVESFPLRQYF. In DNA form, the CDR3 reads TGCAGCGTTGAATCGTTTCCCCTTAGGCAGTACTTC.

This clonotype was seen ten or more times. The chain joins TRBV25-1 to TRBJ2-1; D gene uncertain. The CDR3 runs to 13 residues. Germline CDR1 MGHDK, CDR2 SYGVNS. Trimming left V 7 bases short and J 10 bases short, with 17 bases between. The CDR3 DNA reads TGTGCCAGCAAATCAGGCGGCGCTATGGAGCAGTTCTTC. Translation: CASKSGGAMEQFF.

This sequence joins TRBV27 and TRBJ1-2; no reliable D call. The CDR3 has 13 residues. CDR1 is MNHEY, CDR2 SMNVEV, per germline (reference sequence). Between the trimmed V and J ends, which lost 5 bases and 5 bases, there was a span of 12 bases. The CDR3 reads CASSPHGEYGYTF. The DNA of the CDR3 is TGTGCCAGCAGTCCACATGGCGAATATGGCTACACCTTC.

This clonotype showed up just a few times. The rearrangement links TRBV4-1 to TRBJ1-5; maybe TRBD1 (6 bases). CDR1 MGHRA and CDR2 YSYEKL come from the germline V gene. Trimming took 0 bases from V and 6 from J, leaving 9 bases between them. The CDR3 loop spans 14 amino acids. In DNA, the CDR3 is TGCGCCAGCAGCCAAGACAGGGGCAGTCAGCCCCAGCATTTT. Amino acids: CASSQDRGSQPQHF.

This clonotype was recorded a few times. V and J are TRBV4-1 and TRBJ1-1; D gene uncertain. Germline loops: CDR1 MGHRA, CDR2 YSYEKL. V lost 5 bases and J 0 bases, leaving 13 bases between the germline ends. This CDR3 has 15 residues. For the CDR3, the DNA is TGCGCCAGCAGCGTACAGAGCGCTGTGAACACTGAAGCTTTCTTT. It codes for CASSVQSAVNTEAFF.

This clonotype was detected only a few times. This CDR3 reads CASSLKGGKYNEQFF. In DNA, the CDR3 is TGTGCCAGCAGTTTAAAAGGCGGGAAATACAATGAGCAGTTCTTC. The chain couples TRBV28 to TRBJ2-1, with a weak D call TRBD2 (6 bases). CDR1 and CDR2 from the germline V gene are MDHEN and SYDVKM. The germline V and J ends were trimmed by 2 bases and 4 bases, with 12 bases remaining between them. CDR3 size: 15 residues.

V and J are TRBV9 and TRBJ1-4; 7 nucleotides line up with TRBD1. The germline CDR1 and CDR2 sequences are SGDLS and YYNGEE. CDR3 size: 15 residues. Trimming cost V 0 bases and J 7 bases; bases outside gene matches: 6. The CDR3 protein is CASSVVAGGVEKLFF. The CDR3 DNA reads as TGTGCCAGCAGCGTAGTAGCAGGGGGTGTTGAAAAACTGTTTTTT.

This clonotype was recorded many times. The rearrangement joins TRBV19 to TRBJ2-4; 7 bases map to TRBD1. CDR1 and CDR2 from the germline V gene are LNHDA and SQIVND (reference sequence). The CDR3 extends over 13 amino acids. The junction had 4 bases not matched to a gene; V was cut back by 3 bases and J by 8 bases. The CDR3 DNA reads as TGTGCCAGTAGTATGGGGACAGAGGACATTCAGTACTTC. It codes for CASSMGTEDIQYF.

V and J are TRBV20-1 and TRBJ2-5; no clear D. CDR3 length: 13 amino acids. Per germline, CDR1 DFQATT and CDR2 SNEGSKA (reference sequence). V gave up 0 bases and J gave up 5 bases, with 10 bases separating them. CDR3 DNA: TGCAGTGCTAGAGATTCAGGAGTGGAGACCCAGTACTTC. Its translation is CSARDSGVETQYF.

The chain employs TRBV3-1 and TRBJ2-7, with D perhaps TRBD2 (5 bases). Per germline, CDR1 LGHDT and CDR2 YNNKEL (reference sequence). CDR3 length: 13 amino acids. V lost 1 base to trimming and J lost 3 bases, with 7 bases between them. Here the CDR3 DNA reads TGTGCCAGCAGCCAAGGACGGGGCTACGAGCAGTACTTC. Amino acid sequence: CASSQGRGYEQYF.

The chain carries TRBV28 and TRBJ2-7; 7 bases line up with TRBD2. The CDR3 runs to 14 residues. V shed 6 bases, J shed 3 bases, and the junction held 8 bases outside the gene matches. Looked up from germline, CDR1 is MDHEN and CDR2 is SYDVKM. CDR3 loop: CASSSTSDLYEQYF. CDR3 in DNA: TGTGCCAGCAGCTCCACTAGCGACCTCTACGAGCAGTACTTC.

The V call is TRBV9, the J call TRBJ2-7; 12 nucleotides line up with TRBD2. The trim removed 4 bases at V and 0 bases at J, leaving 5 bases unmatched. This CDR3 has 16 amino acids. In germline, CDR1 is SGDLS, CDR2 YYNGEE. CDR3 residues: CASSPSTSGGSYEQYF. DNA of the CDR3: TGTGCCAGCAGCCCCTCGACTAGCGGGGGCTCCTACGAGCAGTACTTC.